A selection of T cell receptor beta chains follows, all from one sample in a study of prognosis after radiotherapy for stage I lung cancer. TCRdb analysed the multiplex PCR reads with MiXCR anew, one entry per CDR3 protein. The sample consists of over 50,000 distinct CDR3 sequences, approximately 30% of them appearing once. Sample: PBMCs, taken before or after stereotactic body radiation therapy (not recorded which). These receptors all stem from a donor over 45 with non-small cell lung cancer. Both conserved end residues are part of each CDR3. The order of the fields is D gene, clone size, V gene, CDR3 length, J gene, CDR3 protein, CDR3 DNA. A D gene is named only where the DNA matches it firmly. Clone size is not always given. Where it is, it says once, few, many or a class for expanded clones.

-	many	TRBV12-3/TRBV12-4	15	TRBJ2-2	CASTIGGAYTGELFF	TGTGCCAGCACTATCGGCGGAGCCTACACCGGGGAGCTGTTTTTT
-	few	TRBV11-2	14	TRBJ1-1	CASSLGYLGTEAFF	TGTGCCAGCAGCTTAGGGTACCTAGGCACTGAAGCTTTCTTT
-	many	TRBV28	15	TRBJ1-5	CASSPGGYGNQPQHF	TGTGCCAGCAGTCCCGGAGGGTATGGCAATCAGCCCCAGCATTTT
-	many	TRBV19	15	TRBJ1-5	CASSIDEGGEQPQHF	TGTGCCAGTAGTATAGATGAGGGAGGGGAGCAGCCCCAGCATTTT
-	many	TRBV4-3	15	TRBJ2-2	CASSHNTANTGELFF	TGCGCCAGCAGCCATAACACAGCGAACACCGGGGAGCTGTTTTTT
-	many	TRBV11-2	13	TRBJ1-4	CASSSRLREKLFF	TGTGCCAGCAGCTCCAGGTTGCGTGAAAAACTGTTTTTT
-	many	TRBV5-1	15	TRBJ2-1	CASSYGGYSYNEQFF	TGCGCCAGCAGCTATGGCGGGTACTCCTACAATGAGCAGTTCTTC
-	-	TRBV6-1	17	TRBJ2-1	CATLTGGGQWSYNEQFF	TGTGCCACTTTAACCGGAGGTGGACAGTGGTCCTACAATGAGCAGTTCTTC
-	-	TRBV6-5	13	TRBJ1-2	CASSYANPGCYTF	TGTGCCAGCAGTTACGCCAACCCTGGCTGCTACACCTTC
-	many	TRBV12-3/TRBV12-4	14	TRBJ1-2	CASSRQGSQWGYTF	TGTGCCAGCAGCCGCCAAGGGTCCCAGTGGGGCTACACCTTC
TRBD2	many	TRBV2	16	TRBJ2-1	CASASFGTSGRGEQFF	TGTGCCAGCGCATCCTTCGGGACTAGCGGCCGGGGTGAGCAGTTCTTC
TRBD1	many	TRBV5-4	16	TRBJ1-1	CASSPGQGAQKIEAFF	TGTGCCAGCAGCCCCGGGCAGGGGGCGCAGAAAATTGAAGCTTTCTTT
-	many	TRBV7-9	14	TRBJ2-3	CASSLDQGTDTQYF	TGTGCCAGCAGCTTAGACCAGGGCACAGATACGCAGTATTTT
-	-	TRBV9	13	TRBJ1-1	CASSVEVGTEAFF	TGTGCCAGCAGCGTAGAAGTGGGGACTGAAGCTTTCTTT
-	-	TRBV25-1	14	TRBJ1-2	CVISEPQQHYGYTF	TGTGTCATTAGTGAACCCCAGCAGCACTATGGCTACACCTTC
-	many	TRBV11-2	14	TRBJ1-6	CASSLGPLNSPLHF	TGTGCCAGCAGCTTGGGCCCTCTCAATTCACCCCTCCACTTT